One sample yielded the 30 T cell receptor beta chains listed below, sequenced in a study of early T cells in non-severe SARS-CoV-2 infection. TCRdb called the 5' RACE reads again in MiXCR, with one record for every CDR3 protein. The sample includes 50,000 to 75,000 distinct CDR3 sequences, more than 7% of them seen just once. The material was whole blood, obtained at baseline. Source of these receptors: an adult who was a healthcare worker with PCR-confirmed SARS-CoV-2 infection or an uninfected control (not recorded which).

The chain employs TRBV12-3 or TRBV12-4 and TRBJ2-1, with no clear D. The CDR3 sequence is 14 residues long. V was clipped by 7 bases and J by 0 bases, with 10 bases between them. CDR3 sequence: CASTKTSSYNEQFF. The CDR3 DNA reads TGTGCCAGCACCAAGACGAGCTCCTACAATGAGCAGTTCTTC.

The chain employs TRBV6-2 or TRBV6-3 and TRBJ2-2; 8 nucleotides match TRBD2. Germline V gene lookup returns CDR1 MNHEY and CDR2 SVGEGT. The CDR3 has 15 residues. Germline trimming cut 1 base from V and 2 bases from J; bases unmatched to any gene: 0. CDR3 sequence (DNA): TGTGCCAGCAGTTACTTAGCGGGAAACACCGGGGAGCTGTTTTTT. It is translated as CASSYLAGNTGELFF.

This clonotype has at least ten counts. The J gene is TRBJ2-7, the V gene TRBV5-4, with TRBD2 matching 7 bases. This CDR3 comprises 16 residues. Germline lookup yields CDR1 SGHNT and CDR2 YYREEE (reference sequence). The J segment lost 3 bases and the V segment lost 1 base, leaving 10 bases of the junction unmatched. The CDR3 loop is CASSLSVGAGVYEQYF. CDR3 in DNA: TGTGCCAGCAGCTTGTCGGTGGGCGCGGGAGTCTACGAGCAGTACTTC.

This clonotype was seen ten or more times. This CDR3 is CAGGTSGRISYNEQFF. CDR3 in DNA: TGTGCCGGCGGGACTAGCGGGAGGATATCCTACAATGAGCAGTTCTTC. The chain employs TRBV2 and TRBJ2-1; 15 bases line up with TRBD2. Germline CDR1 is SNHLY and CDR2 is FYNNEI. This CDR3 has 16 amino acids. Trimming removed 11 bases from V and 1 base from J; junction bases left unmatched: 6.

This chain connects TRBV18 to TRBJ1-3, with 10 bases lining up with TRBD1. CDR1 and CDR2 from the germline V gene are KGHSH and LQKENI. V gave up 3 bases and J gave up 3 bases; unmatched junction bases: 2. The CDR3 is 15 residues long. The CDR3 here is CASSPGQGNGNTIYF. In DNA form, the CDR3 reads TGTGCCAGCTCACCGGGACAGGGGAATGGAAACACCATATATTTT.

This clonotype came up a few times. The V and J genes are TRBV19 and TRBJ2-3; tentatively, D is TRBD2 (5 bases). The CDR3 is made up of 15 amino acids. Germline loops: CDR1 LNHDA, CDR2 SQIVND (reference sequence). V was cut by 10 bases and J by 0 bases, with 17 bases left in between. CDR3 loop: CATRNVGGSTDTQYF. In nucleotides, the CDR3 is TGTGCCACAAGAAACGTGGGCGGGAGCACAGATACGCAGTATTTT.

The CDR3 DNA sequence: TGTGCCAGCAGCCGTTCGGGACTGCACAATGAGCAGTTCTTC. It translates to CASSRSGLHNEQFF. This sequence joins TRBV7-9 and TRBJ2-1, with a weak D call TRBD2 (6 bases). CDR3 length: 14 amino acids. The ends were cut back, 5 bases at V and 5 bases at J, with 13 bases in the middle. Germline CDR1 and CDR2: SEHNR and FQNEAQ (reference sequence).

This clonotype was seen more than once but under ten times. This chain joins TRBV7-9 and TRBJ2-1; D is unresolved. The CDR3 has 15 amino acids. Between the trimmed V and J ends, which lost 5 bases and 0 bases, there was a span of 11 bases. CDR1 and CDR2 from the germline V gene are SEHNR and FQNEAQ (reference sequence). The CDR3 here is CASSPTVYSYNEQFF. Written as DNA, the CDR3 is TGTGCCAGCAGCCCGACGGTGTACTCCTACAATGAGCAGTTCTTC.

CDR3 DNA sequence: TGCGCCAGCAGCTTAGGACCTCAAGGTTATACGCAGTATTTT. Translating gives CASSLGPQGYTQYF. The rearrangement uses TRBV5-1 and TRBJ2-3; D unclear. CDR1 SGHRS and CDR2 YFSETQ come from the germline V gene. Trimming stripped 2 bases from V and 7 bases from J, with 14 bases between. The CDR3 consists of 14 residues.

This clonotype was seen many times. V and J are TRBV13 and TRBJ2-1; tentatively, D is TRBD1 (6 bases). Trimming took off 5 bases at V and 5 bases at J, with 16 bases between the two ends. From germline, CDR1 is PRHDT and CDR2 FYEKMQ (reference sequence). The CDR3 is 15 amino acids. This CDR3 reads CASSPRDKINNEQFF. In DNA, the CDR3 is TGTGCCAGCAGCCCCCGGGACAAAATCAACAATGAGCAGTTCTTC.

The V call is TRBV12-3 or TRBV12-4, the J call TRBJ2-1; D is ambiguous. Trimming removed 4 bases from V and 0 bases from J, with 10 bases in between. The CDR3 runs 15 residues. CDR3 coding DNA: TGTGCCAGCAGTTCTAGTAGAATCTCCTACAATGAGCAGTTCTTC. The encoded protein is CASSSSRISYNEQFF.

This CDR3 reads CASRRQGQETQYF. Here the CDR3 DNA reads TGTGCCAGCAGGCGACAGGGCCAAGAGACCCAGTACTTC. The chain has TRBV28 and TRBJ2-5, with TRBD1 matching 7 bases. After removal of 6 bases from V and 1 base from J, the junction contained 2 bases not matched to a gene. The CDR3 length is 13 residues. In germline, CDR1 is MDHEN, CDR2 SYDVKM.

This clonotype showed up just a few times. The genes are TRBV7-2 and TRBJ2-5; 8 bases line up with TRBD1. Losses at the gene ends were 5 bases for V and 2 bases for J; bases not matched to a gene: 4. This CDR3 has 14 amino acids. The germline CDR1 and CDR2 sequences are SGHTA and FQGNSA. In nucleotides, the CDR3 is TGTGCCAGCAGCCCCAGACAGGGGCAAGAGACCCAGTACTTC. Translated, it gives CASSPRQGQETQYF.

CDR3 coding DNA: TGTGCCAGCAGCTCAGGCCCGGGGGCATCGAATGAGCAGTTCTTC. Protein: CASSSGPGASNEQFF. The gene calls are TRBV7-9 and TRBJ2-1, with D perhaps matching TRBD1 or TRBD2 (6 bases each). Germline CDR1 is SEHNR and CDR2 is FQNEAQ (reference sequence). Trimming stripped 4 bases from V and 7 bases from J, with 17 bases between. This CDR3 is built from 15 residues.

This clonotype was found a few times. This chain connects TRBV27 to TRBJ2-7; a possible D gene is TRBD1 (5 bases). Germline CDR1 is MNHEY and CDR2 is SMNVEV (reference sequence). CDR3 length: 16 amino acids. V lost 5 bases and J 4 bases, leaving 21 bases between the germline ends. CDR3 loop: CASSHLTGKGQYEQYF. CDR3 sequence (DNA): TGTGCCAGCAGTCACCTGACTGGGAAGGGGCAATACGAGCAGTACTTC.

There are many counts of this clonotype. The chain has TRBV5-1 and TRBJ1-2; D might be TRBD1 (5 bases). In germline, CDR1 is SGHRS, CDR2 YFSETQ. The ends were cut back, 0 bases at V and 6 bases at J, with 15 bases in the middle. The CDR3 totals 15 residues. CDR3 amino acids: CASSLEGRSGDGYTF. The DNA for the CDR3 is TGCGCCAGCAGCTTGGAAGGACGCTCGGGGGATGGCTACACCTTC.

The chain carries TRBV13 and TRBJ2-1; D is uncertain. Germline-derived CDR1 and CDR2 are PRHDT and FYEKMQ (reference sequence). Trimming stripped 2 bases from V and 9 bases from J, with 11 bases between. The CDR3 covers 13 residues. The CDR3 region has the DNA TGTGCCAGCAGCTTACGCCGAACGGGTGAGCAGTTCTTC. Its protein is CASSLRRTGEQFF.

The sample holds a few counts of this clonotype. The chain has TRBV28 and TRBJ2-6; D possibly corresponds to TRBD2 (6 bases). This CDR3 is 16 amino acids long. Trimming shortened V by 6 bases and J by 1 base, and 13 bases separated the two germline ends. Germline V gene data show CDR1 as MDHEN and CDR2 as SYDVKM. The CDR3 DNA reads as TGTGCCAGCAGCTATCGTCGGGGGTCTGGGGCCAACGTCCTGACTTTC. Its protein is CASSYRRGSGANVLTF.

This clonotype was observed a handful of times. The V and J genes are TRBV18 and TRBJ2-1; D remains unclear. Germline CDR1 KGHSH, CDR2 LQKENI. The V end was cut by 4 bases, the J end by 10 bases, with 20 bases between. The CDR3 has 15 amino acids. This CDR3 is CASSQTGRSPQEQFF. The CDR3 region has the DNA TGTGCCAGCTCACAAACCGGACGGTCGCCCCAAGAGCAGTTCTTC.

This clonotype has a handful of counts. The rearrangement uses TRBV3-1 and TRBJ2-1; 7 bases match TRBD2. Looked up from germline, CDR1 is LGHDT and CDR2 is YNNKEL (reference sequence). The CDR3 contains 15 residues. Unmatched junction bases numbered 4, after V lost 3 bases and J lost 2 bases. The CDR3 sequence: CASSQTSSAYNEQFF. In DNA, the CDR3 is TGTGCCAGCAGCCAGACTAGCTCTGCCTACAATGAGCAGTTCTTC.

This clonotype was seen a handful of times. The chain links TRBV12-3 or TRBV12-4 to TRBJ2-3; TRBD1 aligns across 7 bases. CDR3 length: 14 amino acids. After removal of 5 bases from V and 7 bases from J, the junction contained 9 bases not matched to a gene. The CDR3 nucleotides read TGTGCCAGCAGTCCTGACAGGGAGCGAAATACGCAGTATTTT. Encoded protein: CASSPDRERNTQYF.

CDR3 protein: CASSSLRQETQYF. CDR3 in DNA: TGTGCCAGTAGTTCCCTACGGCAAGAGACCCAGTACTTC. This chain links TRBV19 with TRBJ2-5; no clear D. This CDR3 is built from 13 residues. V lost 5 bases to trimming and J lost 2 bases, with 9 bases between them. CDR1 is LNHDA, CDR2 SQIVND, per germline (reference sequence).

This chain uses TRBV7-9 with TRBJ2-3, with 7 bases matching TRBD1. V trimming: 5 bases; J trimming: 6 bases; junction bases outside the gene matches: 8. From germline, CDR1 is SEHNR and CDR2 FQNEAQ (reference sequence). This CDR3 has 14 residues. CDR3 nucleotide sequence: TGTGCCAGCAGCCTACAGGGGTTCTCGGATACGCAGTATTTT. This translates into CASSLQGFSDTQYF. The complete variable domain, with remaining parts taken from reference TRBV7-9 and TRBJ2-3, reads DTGVSQNPRHKITKRGQNVTFRCDPISEHNRLYWYRQTLGQGPEFLTYFQNEAQLEKSRLLSDRFSAERPKGSFSTLEIQRTEQGDSAMYLCASSLQGFSDTQYFGPGTRLTVL.

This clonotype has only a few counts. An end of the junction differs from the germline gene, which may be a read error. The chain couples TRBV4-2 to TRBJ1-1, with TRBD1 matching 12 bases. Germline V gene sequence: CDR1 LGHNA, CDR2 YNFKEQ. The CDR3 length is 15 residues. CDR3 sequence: CASSQAGTGGTEVFF. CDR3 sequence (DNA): TGTGCCAGCAGCCAAGCGGGGACAGGGGGCACTGAAGTTTTCTTT.

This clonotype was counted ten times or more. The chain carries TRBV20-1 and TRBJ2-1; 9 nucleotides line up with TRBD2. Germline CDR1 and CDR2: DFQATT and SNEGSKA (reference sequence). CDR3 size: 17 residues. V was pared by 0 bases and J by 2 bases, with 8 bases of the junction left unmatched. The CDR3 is CSARDPTSGTPYNEQFF. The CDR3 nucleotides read TGCAGTGCTAGAGATCCGACTAGCGGTACACCCTACAATGAGCAGTTCTTC.

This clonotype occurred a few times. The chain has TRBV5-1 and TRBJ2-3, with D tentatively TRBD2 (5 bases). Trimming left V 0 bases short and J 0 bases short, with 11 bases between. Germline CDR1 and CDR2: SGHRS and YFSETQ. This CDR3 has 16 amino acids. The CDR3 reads CASSLGGRTSTDTQYF. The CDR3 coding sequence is TGCGCCAGCAGCTTGGGGGGAAGGACTAGCACAGATACGCAGTATTTT.

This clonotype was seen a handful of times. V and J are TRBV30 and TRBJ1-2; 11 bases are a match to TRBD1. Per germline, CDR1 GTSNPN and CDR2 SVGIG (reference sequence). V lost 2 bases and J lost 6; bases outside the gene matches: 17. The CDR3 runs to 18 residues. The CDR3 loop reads CAWSLGVRDRGTFDGYTF. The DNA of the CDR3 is TGTGCCTGGAGTCTCGGGGTCCGGGACAGGGGGACTTTTGATGGCTACACCTTC.

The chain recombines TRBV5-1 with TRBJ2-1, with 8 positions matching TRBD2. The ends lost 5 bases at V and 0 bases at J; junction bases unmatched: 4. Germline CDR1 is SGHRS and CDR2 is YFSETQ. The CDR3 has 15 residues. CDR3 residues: CASSMSGSSYNEQFF. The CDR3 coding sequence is TGCGCCAGCAGTATGAGCGGGAGCTCCTACAATGAGCAGTTCTTC.

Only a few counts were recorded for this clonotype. The CDR3 region is CASSLALLLDEQFF. Here the CDR3 DNA reads TGCGCCAGCAGCTTGGCCTTACTATTAGATGAGCAGTTCTTC. The chain couples TRBV5-1 to TRBJ2-1; no reliable D call. Trimming pared 0 bases from V and 8 bases from J, leaving 12 bases between. CDR1 is SGHRS and CDR2 is YFSETQ in the germline V gene. The CDR3 has 14 residues.

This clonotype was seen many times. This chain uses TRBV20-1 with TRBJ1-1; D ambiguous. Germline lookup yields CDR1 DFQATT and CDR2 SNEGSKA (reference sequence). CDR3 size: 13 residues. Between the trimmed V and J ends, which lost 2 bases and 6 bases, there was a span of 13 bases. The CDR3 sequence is CSARLPGNPEAFF. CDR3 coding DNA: TGCAGTGCTAGACTGCCAGGTAACCCTGAAGCTTTCTTT.